This T cell receptor beta chain was sequenced in a study of T cell changes during pregnancy in multiple sclerosis. Clones were sequenced by immunoSEQ multiplex PCR, and TCRdb holds only the in-frame ones, with some missing. The table has tens of thousands of clones, 91% seen once. The V and J ends lost 7 bases and 4 bases, in that order; junction bases with no gene match: 14. From germline, CDR1 is MDHEN and CDR2 SYDVKM. The CDR3 has 16 amino acids. The rearrangement joins TRBV28 to TRBJ2-7; 9 nucleotides match TRBD1. The TCR was taken from a female donor in good health, serving as a control in a pregnancy study. Some clones in this sample may be carry-over from other donors' samples. The sequencing used PBMCs, collected in the first trimester of pregnancy. The CDR3 DNA follows: TGTGCCAGCAACCCCGCACCGGGACAGGGTTCTTACGAGCAGTACTTC. Encoded protein: CASNPAPGQGSYEQYF.